Given below is one TCR beta chain in context. Its antigen is unidentified. The data belong to a study of chemoradiotherapy in HPV16-positive cancers. Study overall: Candidate HPV-specific T-cell clones and common TCR motifs came from functional assays in a couple of HPV16-positive patients.

Sequencing was performed with immunoSEQ multiplex PCR; in TCRdb, only in-frame clones are kept and a portion is missing. The repertoire holds roughly 10,000 clones, with 74% as singletons. Study-level findings and limits: Candidate HPV-specific clones and E7-related TCR motifs grew in tumor during treatment. Better recurrence-free survival went with HPV-responsive T-cell expansion in HPV16-positive patients. HPV-specific T cells were functionally defined from only a couple of HPV16-positive patients.

This material was collected from a patient who underwent chemoradiotherapy. The sequence was obtained from a human donor with HPV-associated anogenital cancer.

This CDR3 reads CASSGTGSAGIHGYTF. DNA of the CDR3: TGTGCCAGCAGTGGTACAGGGTCTGCTGGGATTCATGGCTACACCTTC. The chain is built from TRBV6-1 and TRBJ1-2; D is possibly TRBD1 (6 bases). The CDR3 consists of 16 residues. The V end lost 4 bases, the J end lost 6 bases, and 21 bases lay between the germline ends. Germline CDR1 and CDR2: MNHNS and SASEGT.